This entry lists 18 T cell receptor beta chains sequenced from one sample in a study of early T cells in non-severe SARS-CoV-2 infection. TCRdb recomputed calls from the 5' RACE reads with MiXCR, one row per CDR3 protein. This sample has 65,000 to 95,000 distinct CDR3 sequences, with roughly 9.4% found just once. The source material was whole blood. The receptors originated from an adult who was a healthcare worker with PCR-confirmed SARS-CoV-2 infection or an uninfected control (not recorded which).

J is TRBJ1-1 and V is TRBV6-5; D gene uncertain. This CDR3 has 16 residues. V lost 6 bases, J lost 3 bases, and 20 bases lay in between. From germline, CDR1 is MNHEY and CDR2 SVGAGI. In DNA, the CDR3 is TGTGCCAGCAGGGGCTGGATAGGGATGGGTGACACTGAAGCTTTCTTT. Its protein is CASRGWIGMGDTEAFF.

The J gene is TRBJ1-2, the V gene TRBV7-2; no clear D gene. This CDR3 has 12 residues. Per germline, CDR1 SGHTA and CDR2 FQGNSA. Trimming pared 3 bases from V and 1 base from J, leaving 3 bases between. Written as DNA, the CDR3 is TGTGCCAGCAGCTTTCGTAACTATGGCTACACCTTC. Residues: CASSFRNYGYTF.

At least ten counts were recorded for this clonotype. V is TRBV12-3 or TRBV12-4 and J is TRBJ1-2; the D is unclear. V gave up 4 bases and J gave up 0 bases, with 9 bases separating them. The CDR3 loop spans 14 amino acids. The CDR3 is CASSSDTPNYGYTF. DNA for the CDR3: TGTGCCAGCAGTTCAGATACCCCTAACTATGGCTACACCTTC.

This chain uses TRBV6-2 or TRBV6-3 with TRBJ2-3, with 7 bases lining up with TRBD1. The CDR3 runs to 11 residues. Trimming removed 6 bases from V and 12 bases from J; junction bases left unmatched: 6. Germline CDR1 MNHEY, CDR2 SVGEGT. The CDR3 coding sequence is TGTGCCAGCAGCCGGACAGGTTCCCAGTATTTT. Translating gives CASSRTGSQYF.

This chain links TRBV27 with TRBJ2-3; 7 bases are a match to TRBD2. V lost 8 bases and J lost 4; bases outside the gene matches: 15. CDR3 length: 16 amino acids. Germline V gives CDR1 MNHEY, CDR2 SMNVEV (reference sequence). The CDR3 DNA reads TGTGCCAGCCGTTATTCCGGCGGGAGACTTTCAGATACGCAGTATTTT. Translating gives CASRYSGGRLSDTQYF.

The V gene is TRBV29-1, the J gene TRBJ2-7, with 12 bases that match TRBD2. The V gene end was trimmed by 1 base and the J gene end by 9 bases; junction bases not matched to a gene: 7. Per the germline V gene, CDR1 is SQVTM and CDR2 is ANQGSEA. The CDR3 spans 14 residues. Written as DNA, the CDR3 is TGCAGCGTTGAAGGGGTGACTAGCGGGAGTAGGCAGTACTTC. Translation gives CSVEGVTSGSRQYF.

Ten or more counts support this clonotype. The rearrangement links TRBV6-2 or TRBV6-3 to TRBJ2-1; D remains ambiguous. V was shortened by 2 bases and J by 0 bases, with 8 bases between the two germline ends. This CDR3 has 15 amino acids. Germline V lookup: CDR1 MNHEY, CDR2 SVGEGT. The CDR3 DNA is TGTGCCAGCAGTTACCAGTGGGACTCCTACAATGAGCAGTTCTTC. Translated, it gives CASSYQWDSYNEQFF.

This clonotype turned up a few times. The chain carries TRBV4-1 and TRBJ2-1; 7 bases map to TRBD2. The V segment lost 3 bases and the J segment 4 bases; nucleotides outside the gene matches: 24. Looked up from germline, CDR1 is MGHRA and CDR2 is YSYEKL. The CDR3 runs 21 residues. The chain's CDR3 is CASSHSVSGLAEPPKYNEQFF. CDR3 nucleotides: TGCGCCAGCAGCCATTCTGTATCGGGGCTAGCGGAGCCGCCTAAATACAATGAGCAGTTCTTC.

The chain recombines TRBV28 with TRBJ2-1; 15 bases align to TRBD2. Germline V gene data show CDR1 as MDHEN and CDR2 as SYDVKM. The CDR3 is 15 residues long. Unmatched junction bases numbered 5, after V lost 7 bases and J lost 7 bases. CDR3 in DNA: TGTGCCAGCATTGATGGGACTAGCGGGAGGAATGAGCAGTTCTTC. The encoded protein is CASIDGTSGRNEQFF. Together with reference TRBV28 and TRBJ2-1, the CDR3 gives the full variable domain: DVKVTQSSRYLVKRTGEKVFLECVQDMDHENMFWYRQDPGLGLRLIYFSYDVKMKEKGDIPEGYSVSREKKERFSLILESASTNQTSMYLCASIDGTSGRNEQFFGPGTRLTVL.

This chain connects TRBV28 to TRBJ1-3; D gene uncertain. The CDR3 loop spans 13 amino acids. Deletions cut 3 bases from V and 3 bases from J, with 6 bases between. Germline CDR1 and CDR2: MDHEN and SYDVKM. DNA for the CDR3: TGTGCCAGCAGTTTGTTCAATGGAAACACCATATATTTT. It yields the protein CASSLFNGNTIYF.

This clonotype was seen at least ten times. V gene TRBV27 combines with J gene TRBJ2-7, with 11 bases lining up with TRBD1. CDR3 size: 15 residues. The germline CDR1 and CDR2 sequences are MNHEY and SMNVEV (reference sequence). The V segment lost 0 bases and the J segment 5 bases; nucleotides outside the gene matches: 3. CDR3: CASSLSADRGHEQYF. The CDR3 DNA is TGTGCCAGCAGTTTATCGGCGGACAGGGGGCACGAGCAGTACTTC.

The chain is built from TRBV28 and TRBJ2-1; D is perhaps TRBD1 or TRBD2 (5 bases each). The V end lost 8 bases, the J end lost 6 bases, and 5 bases lay between the germline ends. Germline-derived CDR1 and CDR2 are MDHEN and SYDVKM. This CDR3 is 10 amino acids long. The CDR3 DNA reads as TGTGCCAGCGGGACCAATGAGCAGTTCTTC. It is translated as CASGTNEQFF.

A few counts support this clonotype. The chain employs TRBV20-1 and TRBJ2-1; 15 positions agree with TRBD2. There are 20 residues in the CDR3. J was trimmed by 6 bases and V by 3 bases; bases with no gene match: 18. Germline assignment: CDR1 DFQATT and CDR2 SNEGSKA (reference sequence). The CDR3, as DNA: TGCAGTGCTAGGGCCACCCTAGGGACTAGCGGGAGGCGGACGGGCAATGAGCAGTTCTTC. Translated, it gives CSARATLGTSGRRTGNEQFF.

This clonotype was detected many times. This CDR3 reads CAWSQAYGYTF. In nucleotides, the CDR3 is TGTGCCTGGAGTCAGGCGTATGGCTACACCTTC. V and J are TRBV30 and TRBJ1-2; D unresolved. The CDR3 is made up of 11 amino acids. Trimming pared 2 bases from V and 5 bases from J, leaving 6 bases between. Germline V gene sequence: CDR1 GTSNPN, CDR2 SVGIG (reference sequence).

This clonotype has a handful of counts. The V gene is TRBV30, the J gene TRBJ1-5; D gene unclear. Trimming left V 0 bases short and J 1 base short, with 13 bases between. CDR3 length: 16 residues. Germline V gene lookup returns CDR1 GTSNPN and CDR2 SVGIG (reference sequence). The CDR3 coding sequence is TGTGCCTGGAGTGTACTAAAGGGAAAGAGCAATCAGCCCCAGCATTTT. Protein sequence: CAWSVLKGKSNQPQHF.

V and J are TRBV7-9 and TRBJ2-7; a weak D match, TRBD2 (6 bases). The CDR3 length is 14 residues. V was shortened by 1 base and J by 2 bases, with 9 bases between the two germline ends. In germline, CDR1 is SEHNR, CDR2 FQNEAQ (reference sequence). The CDR3 is CASSLELATYEQYF. In DNA form, the CDR3 reads TGTGCCAGCAGCTTAGAACTAGCCACCTACGAGCAGTACTTC.

This clonotype appeared a few times. V usage is TRBV2 and J usage is TRBJ2-3; no reliable D call. The CDR3 is 14 residues long. Germline CDR1 reads SNHLY; CDR2 reads FYNNEI. The V gene lost 8 bases and the J gene lost 3 bases, with 15 bases spanning the gap. The CDR3 DNA follows: TGTGCCAGCGCCAGGTTTAGCCGAACAGATACGCAGTATTTT. Translating it yields CASARFSRTDTQYF.

In this sample, this clonotype turned up many times. The chain couples TRBV27 to TRBJ1-2, with D possibly TRBD1 on 5 matching bases. V dropped 4 bases and J dropped 6 bases, with 21 bases sitting between them. Per germline, CDR1 MNHEY and CDR2 SMNVEV (reference sequence). This CDR3 has 16 residues. CDR3 coding DNA: TGTGCCAGCAGTTCCTACCGTAGAGGGGAGGTCAATGGCTACACCTTC. Amino acid sequence: CASSSYRRGEVNGYTF.